These 7 T cell receptor beta chains were all obtained from the same sample, sequenced in a study of response to subunit inactivated influenza vaccine. TCRdb itself ran the RT-PCR reads through MiXCR, one entry per CDR3 protein. Here the sample spans 550,000 to 650,000 distinct CDR3 sequences, approximately 12% being singletons. The specimen comprised PBMCs from blood, sampled on the day of vaccination. The source is a man aged 45-65 years who received an inactivated influenza vaccine.

The chain employs TRBV20-1 and TRBJ1-2; no clear D. The CDR3 runs to 11 residues. Per the germline V gene, CDR1 is DFQATT and CDR2 is SNEGSKA (reference sequence). The V gene lost 4 bases and the J gene lost 2 bases, with 5 bases spanning the gap. The CDR3 reads CSAIGNYGYTF. For the CDR3, the DNA is TGCAGTGCTATCGGGAACTATGGCTACACCTTC.

The J gene is TRBJ2-3, the V gene TRBV6-2 or TRBV6-3, with 12 bases identical to TRBD2. The length of the CDR3 is 14 residues. Germline CDR1 and CDR2: MNHEY and SVGEGT. With V trimmed by 8 bases and J by 4 bases, 4 bases remained unmatched. This chain's CDR3 is CASATSGRSDTQYF. In DNA, the CDR3 is TGTGCCAGCGCGACTAGCGGGAGATCAGATACGCAGTATTTT.

This clonotype was seen more than once but under ten times. V usage is TRBV7-8 and J usage is TRBJ1-5, with 8 bases fitting TRBD1. The ends lost 4 bases at V and 0 bases at J; junction bases unmatched: 5. Germline CDR1 and CDR2: SGHVS and FQNEAQ. CDR3 length equals 16 residues. The CDR3 loop is CASSSQGAYSNQPQHF. DNA of the CDR3: TGTGCCAGCAGCTCCCAGGGGGCGTATAGCAATCAGCCCCAGCATTTT.

This clonotype was counted only a few times. The V call is TRBV20-1, the J call TRBJ2-6; tentatively, D is TRBD1 (5 bases). CDR3 length equals 14 residues. Trimming removed 6 bases at V and 2 bases at J, with 11 bases between. CDR1 DFQATT and CDR2 SNEGSKA come from the germline V gene (reference sequence). CDR3 DNA: TGCAGTGCAGCCCAGGGTCCTGGGGCCAACGTCCTGACTTTC. Its protein product is CSAAQGPGANVLTF.

This chain links TRBV7-8 with TRBJ2-1; 7 nucleotides line up with TRBD1. Trimming took 5 bases from V and 7 from J; bases not matched to a gene: 20. Per germline, CDR1 SGHVS and CDR2 FQNEAQ. This CDR3 contains 18 residues. The CDR3 sequence is CASSPKDTGVFPSNEQFF. CDR3 bases: TGTGCCAGCAGCCCGAAGGATACAGGGGTCTTCCCCTCTAATGAGCAGTTCTTC.

This clonotype came up a few times. The V and J genes are TRBV29-1 and TRBJ2-7; D gene unclear. V shed 4 bases and J shed 7 bases, with 8 bases lying between them. The CDR3 is 10 residues long. Germline assignment: CDR1 SQVTM and CDR2 ANQGSEA. This CDR3 is CSVVYGEQYF. CDR3 DNA: TGCAGCGTTGTCTACGGGGAGCAGTACTTC.

The J gene is TRBJ2-7, the V gene TRBV10-3, with TRBD2 matching 11 bases. The CDR3 has 14 residues. CDR1 ENHRY and CDR2 SYGVKD come from the germline V gene. The V and J ends lost 0 bases and 7 bases, in that order; junction bases with no gene match: 2. DNA for the CDR3: TGTGCCATCAGTGAGTCGACTAGCGGGAAGGAGCAGTACTTC. Translating it yields CAISESTSGKEQYF.